This T cell receptor (beta chain) is from a study of blood T cell repertoires in COVID-19. On the study more broadly: Italy, Spain and the United States were the sources of the convalescent and acute COVID-19 samples.

V was clipped by 0 bases and J by 0 bases; unmatched bases: 10. The CDR3 is 19 residues long. CDR1 LGHNA and CDR2 YNFKEQ come from the germline V gene. Libraries were prepared by immunoSEQ multiplex PCR; TCRdb keeps only in-frame clonotypes and omits some of them. The sample records 110,000 or so clones, roughly 80% being singletons. What was sequenced was peripheral blood. The chain employs TRBV4-2 and TRBJ2-3; 9 nucleotides align to TRBD2. The clonotype comes from a man aged 45-65 years with acute or convalescent COVID-19. DNA for the CDR3: TGTGCCAGCAGCCAAGACGGTGGCGGGGGGGTTTCTAGCACAGATACGCAGTATTTT. This codes for CASSQDGGGGVSSTDTQYF.